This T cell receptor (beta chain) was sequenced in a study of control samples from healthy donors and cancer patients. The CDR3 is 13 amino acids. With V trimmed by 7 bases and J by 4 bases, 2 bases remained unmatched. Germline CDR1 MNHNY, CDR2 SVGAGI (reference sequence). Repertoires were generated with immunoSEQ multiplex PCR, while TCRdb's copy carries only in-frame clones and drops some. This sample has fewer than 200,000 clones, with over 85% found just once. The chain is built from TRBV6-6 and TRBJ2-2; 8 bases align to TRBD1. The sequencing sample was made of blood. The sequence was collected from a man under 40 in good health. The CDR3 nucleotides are TGTGCCAGCACCGACAGGGGCACCGGGGAGCTGTTTTTT. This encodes CASTDRGTGELFF.